This entry lists 13 T cell receptor beta chains sequenced from one sample in a study of cytomegalovirus exposure and HLA in healthy donors. The PCR contained 60 Vbeta and 13 Jbeta primers. The assay was immunoSEQ multiplex PCR, and TCRdb's table has in-frame clones only and misses some. The data contain around 150,000 clones, 72% of them seen just once; the ten biggest clones take up around 2.2%. Sequenced sample: PBMCs. The receptors stem from a man aged 35 to 55 in good health and CMV-seronegative.

The chain is built from TRBV28 and TRBJ1-5; D is perhaps TRBD1 (6 bases). Trimming removed 4 bases from V and 6 bases from J, with 16 bases in between. From germline, CDR1 is MDHEN and CDR2 SYDVKM. There are 15 residues in the CDR3. CDR3 DNA: TGTGCCAGCAGTTCCCATTACAGGGTGGCTCAGCCCCAGCATTTT. Its protein product is CASSSHYRVAQPQHF.

The V gene is TRBV6-4, the J gene TRBJ1-3; 7 bases line up with TRBD1. CDR3 length: 16 residues. V lost 2 bases to trimming and J lost 3 bases; unmatched junction nucleotides: 7. Per germline, CDR1 MRHNA and CDR2 SNTAGT. This chain's CDR3 is CASSDADRASGNTIYF. CDR3 bases: TGTGCCAGCAGTGACGCCGACAGGGCCAGTGGAAACACCATATATTTT.

The chain has TRBV25-1 and TRBJ2-7; no clear D gene. Germline lookup yields CDR1 MGHDK and CDR2 SYGVNS. The germline V and J ends were trimmed by 4 bases and 3 bases, with 4 bases remaining between them. CDR3 length equals 11 residues. The CDR3 sequence: CASSASYEQYF. The CDR3 coding sequence is TGTGCCAGCAGTGCGAGCTACGAGCAGTACTTC.

This clone was counted only a few times. The chain links TRBV15 to TRBJ1-5, with 10 bases identical to TRBD1. The germline V gene encodes CDR1 LNHNV and CDR2 YYDKDF (reference sequence). CDR3 length: 16 amino acids. V was clipped by 3 bases and J by 9 bases; unmatched bases: 11. The CDR3 reads CATSRHPGQGRWPQHF. The CDR3 nucleotides are TGTGCCACCAGCAGGCACCCGGGACAGGGGCGATGGCCCCAGCATTTT.

The gene calls are TRBV7-6 and TRBJ1-1; 9 positions match TRBD1. Germline V gene lookup returns CDR1 SGHVS and CDR2 FNYEAQ. The trim removed 5 bases at V and 7 bases at J, leaving 5 bases unmatched. The length of the CDR3 is 13 residues. In DNA, the CDR3 is TGTGCCAGCAGCCCGGGACAGGGTATTGAAGCTTTCTTT. Translating it yields CASSPGQGIEAFF. The complete variable domain, with remaining parts taken from reference TRBV7-6 and TRBJ1-1, reads GAGVSQSPRYKVTKRGQDVALRCDPISGHVSLYWYRQALGQGPEFLTYFNYEAQQDKSGLPNDRFSAERPEGSISTLTIQRTEQRDSAMYRCASSPGQGIEAFFGQGTRLTVV.

The chain recombines TRBV5-4 with TRBJ2-4, with 10 bases lining up with TRBD1. The V and J ends lost 4 bases and 6 bases, in that order; junction bases with no gene match: 7. The CDR3 spans 15 residues. Germline V gives CDR1 SGHNT, CDR2 YYREEE (reference sequence). The CDR3 sequence: CASSPSTGGANIQYF. The CDR3 DNA follows: TGTGCCAGCAGCCCATCGACAGGGGGCGCAAACATTCAGTACTTC.

This clone has a handful of counts. The CDR3 bases are TGTGCCAGTAGTGCCACAGGGGGGGTAGAAAAACTGTTTTTT. Protein sequence: CASSATGGVEKLFF. The chain links TRBV19 to TRBJ1-4; 8 positions agree with TRBD1. The CDR3 totals 14 residues. Losses at the gene ends were 5 bases for V and 8 bases for J; bases not matched to a gene: 7. Germline CDR1 reads LNHDA; CDR2 reads SQIVND (reference sequence).

As for this clone: Sequence at one end of the junction differs from germline and may be a read error. Written as DNA, the CDR3 is TGTGCCAGCAAACCCCTCCCGGGACTACTTAGGGAGCAGTGCTTC. Its translation is CASKPLPGLLREQCF. The J gene is TRBJ2-7, the V gene TRBV27, with 7 nucleotides matching TRBD2. The CDR3 loop spans 15 amino acids. Germline loops: CDR1 MNHEY, CDR2 SMNVEV (reference sequence).

The V call is TRBV7-6, the J call TRBJ1-3; D gene uncertain. V was cut by 4 bases and J by 2 bases, with 9 bases left in between. The V gene's germline CDR1 is SGHVS and CDR2 FNYEAQ. The CDR3 totals 14 residues. The CDR3 region has the DNA TGTGCCAGCAGCTCGGAGGCGGCTGGAAACACCATATATTTT. It yields the protein CASSSEAAGNTIYF.

The chain carries TRBV2 and TRBJ1-4; the D gene is possibly TRBD1 (6 bases). CDR1 and CDR2 (germline): SNHLY, FYNNEI. The V and J ends lost 7 bases and 0 bases respectively, with 15 bases between them. This CDR3 spans 16 amino acids. For the CDR3, the DNA is TGTGCCAGCACAAAGGGACAACCCCCAACTAATGAAAAACTGTTTTTT. Translated, it gives CASTKGQPPTNEKLFF.

In its sample, this clone was seen once. The J gene is TRBJ2-5, the V gene TRBV5-6, with D possibly TRBD2 on 6 matching bases. Trimming removed 1 base from V and 3 bases from J, with 16 bases in between. Germline CDR1 and CDR2: SGHDT and YYEEEE. The CDR3 spans 16 residues. The CDR3, as DNA: TGTGCCAGCAGCTTGTGGCGGGGTTACTCCAAAGAGACCCAGTACTTC. As protein: CASSLWRGYSKETQYF.

J is TRBJ2-5 and V is TRBV5-6; TRBD1 matches at 10 bases. V was clipped by 1 base and J by 2 bases; unmatched bases: 5. The CDR3 runs 16 residues. CDR1 is SGHDT and CDR2 is YYEEEE in the germline V gene. The CDR3 sequence is CASSLSGTGAQETQYF. The CDR3 bases are TGTGCCAGCAGCTTGTCAGGGACAGGGGCACAAGAGACCCAGTACTTC.

This chain connects TRBV7-2 to TRBJ1-2; D is perhaps TRBD1 (5 bases). V lost 1 base, J lost 7 bases, and 16 bases lay in between. The length of the CDR3 is 15 residues. Germline assignment: CDR1 SGHTA and CDR2 FQGNSA. In DNA form, the CDR3 reads TGTGCCAGCAGCTTAGGGGGCGGGGCCGGGAGTGGCTACACCTTC. This sequence encodes CASSLGGGAGSGYTF.